This T cell receptor beta chain was recorded in a study of blood T cell repertoires in COVID-19. Study at large: Spain, Italy and the United States supplied samples that represented acute and convalescent COVID-19. Sources were T cells, B-cell-depleted T cells, or PBMCs; the material itself was cDNA or gDNA.

How the authors handled the data: The authors estimated nucleated cell counts from reference gene primer amplification. Clones were read by immunoSEQ multiplex PCR, and TCRdb kept only the in-frame ones, dropping some. D and trimming come from the DNA, and the V and J calls and clone size come from that table. Counted here are fewer than 200,000 clones, around 85% occurring once; the ten biggest clones make up roughly 1.3%. This clone was counted a few times. Germline loops: CDR1 SNHLY, CDR2 FYNNEI. V lost 4 bases and J 3 bases, leaving 9 bases between the germline ends. This CDR3 region has 13 residues.

The clonotype originates from a man aged 60-69 years who had recovered from COVID-19. What was sequenced was peripheral blood. The rearrangement uses TRBV2 and TRBJ1-2; TRBD1 might be the D (6 bases). CDR3 nucleotides: TGTGCCAGCAGTGCTCGACAGGACTATGGCTACACCTTC. Translating it yields CASSARQDYGYTF. Variable domain in full (rest from reference TRBV2 and TRBJ1-2): EPEVTQTPSHQVTQMGQEVILRCVPISNHLYFYWYRQILGQKVEFLVSFYNNEISEKSEIFDDQFSVERPDGSNFTLKIRSTKLEDSAMYFCASSARQDYGYTFGSGTRLTVV.